The 24 T cell receptor beta chains below were found in one sample sequenced in a study of control samples from healthy donors and cancer patients. The repertoire was sequenced with immunoSEQ multiplex PCR; TCRdb's copy has only in-frame clones and lacks some. The sample holds 5,500 to 8,500 clones; 65% to 80% are singletons and the top ten take 16%. Sequencing input: formalin-fixed, paraffin-embedded tissue. Receptors originate from a male donor with melanoma.

The rearrangement links TRBV5-6 to TRBJ2-1, with 7 nucleotides matching TRBD1. Germline V CDR1 and CDR2: SGHDT, YYEEEE. V lost 4 bases and J lost 5; bases outside the gene matches: 6. The length of the CDR3 is 14 residues. The CDR3 loop is CASSPGQLNNEQFF. For the CDR3, the DNA is TGTGCCAGCAGCCCGGGACAGCTTAACAATGAGCAGTTCTTC.

There are a few counts of this clone. The chain employs TRBV11-3 and TRBJ2-2; the D is unclear. V gave up 4 bases and J gave up 5 bases, with 11 bases separating them. CDR3 length: 14 amino acids. In germline, CDR1 is SGHNT, CDR2 YENEEA. The chain's CDR3 is CASSYSGVTGELFF. The CDR3 region has the DNA TGTGCCAGCAGCTATTCCGGAGTGACCGGGGAGCTGTTTTTT.

The rearrangement uses TRBV10-1 and TRBJ2-7; D not certain. Germline-derived CDR1 and CDR2 are WNHNN and SYGVQD (reference sequence). The CDR3 length is 12 residues. V was trimmed by 5 bases and J by 3 bases, leaving 8 bases between them. CDR3 in amino acids: CASSQSSYEQYV. The CDR3 DNA reads as TGCGCCAGCAGTCAGAGCAGCTACGAGCAGTACGTC.

The chain carries TRBV15 and TRBJ1-2; tentative D call: TRBD1 (6 bases). CDR3 length: 16 residues. V was shortened by 3 bases and J by 2 bases, with 16 bases between the two germline ends. Per the germline V gene, CDR1 is LNHNV and CDR2 is YYDKDF (reference sequence). In DNA, the CDR3 is TGTGCCACCAGCAGGGGTCAGGGGTACGGAAACTATGGCTACACCTTC. Protein product: CATSRGQGYGNYGYTF.

V and J are TRBV6-6 and TRBJ2-7; D ambiguous. CDR3 length: 14 amino acids. CDR1 is MNHNY, CDR2 SVGAGI, per germline (reference sequence). V lost 3 bases, J lost 3 bases, and 12 bases lay in between. CDR3 DNA sequence: TGTGCCAGCAGTTATGAGAGGCTTAACTACGAGCAGTACGTC. Residues: CASSYERLNYEQYV.

The chain recombines TRBV7-2 with TRBJ1-5; D unclear. CDR3 length: 15 amino acids. V was clipped by 1 base and J by 0 bases, with 7 bases between them. In germline, CDR1 is SGHTA, CDR2 FQGNSA. The CDR3 DNA reads TGTGCCAGCAGCTTAGAGGGTTATAGCAATCAGCCCCAGCATTTT. This codes for CASSLEGYSNQPQHF.

The genes are TRBV5-1 and TRBJ2-7; possible D gene TRBD1, 7 bases. In germline, CDR1 is SGHRS, CDR2 YFSETQ. This CDR3 spans 14 amino acids. The germline V and J ends were trimmed by 2 bases and 5 bases, with 14 bases remaining between them. In nucleotides, the CDR3 is TGCGCCAGCAGCTTTAAGGACAGGAGGGACGAGCAGTACGTC. Its translation: CASSFKDRRDEQYV.

V and J are TRBV19 and TRBJ1-1; 8 bases line up with TRBD1. The CDR3 runs to 17 residues. V trimming: 4 bases; J trimming: 2 bases; junction bases outside the gene matches: 12. Looked up from germline, CDR1 is LNHDA and CDR2 is SQIVND (reference sequence). The CDR3: CASSRGTGEPKNTEAFF. The CDR3 DNA reads TGTGCCAGTAGTAGAGGGACAGGCGAGCCGAAAAACACTGAAGCTTTCTTT.

This clone is a singleton in its sample. The chain combines TRBV6-6 with TRBJ2-7, with D perhaps TRBD2 (6 bases). The germline V gene has CDR1 MNHNY and CDR2 SVGAGI (reference sequence). CDR3 length: 13 residues. Trimming left V 2 bases short and J 7 bases short, with 12 bases between. The CDR3 nucleotides read TGTGCCAGCAGTTACACCGGGAGCCAGGAGCAGTACTTC. It encodes CASSYTGSQEQYF.

The V call is TRBV9, the J call TRBJ2-3; D tentatively fits TRBD1 or TRBD2 (5 bases each). The CDR3 length is 13 residues. Per germline, CDR1 SGDLS and CDR2 YYNGEE. Deletions cut 3 bases from V and 2 bases from J, with 7 bases between. The CDR3 coding sequence is TGTGCCAGCAGCGACGGGACCACAGATACGCAGTATTTT. Protein: CASSDGTTDTQYF.

The chain joins TRBV21-1 to TRBJ1-2. TRBV21-1 is classified as a pseudogene. The CDR3 runs to 11 residues. The chain's CDR3 is CASWERYGYTF. The CDR3, as DNA: TGTGCCAGCTGGGAGCGCTATGGCTACACCTTC.

In regard to this clone: Mismatch with germline at one junction end may stem from a read error. This rearrangement joins TRBV5-6 to TRBJ2-1; 8 bases match TRBD2. Germline V gene sequence: CDR1 SGHDT, CDR2 YYEEEE. The CDR3 consists of 14 residues. CDR3 coding DNA: TGCGCCAGCAGCTCGGGGGGGGGCAGGTACCAGCAGTTCTTC. It codes for CASSSGGGRYQQFF. Full variable domain (missing parts from reference TRBV5-6 and TRBJ2-1): DAGVTQSPTHLIKTRGQQVTLRCSPKSGHDTVSWYQQALGQGPQFIFQYYEEEERQRGNFPDRFSGHQFPNYSSELNVNALLLGDSALYLCASSSGGGRYQQFFGPGTRLTVL.

The chain recombines TRBV2 with TRBJ2-1, with D possibly TRBD2 on 7 matching bases. V lost 5 bases to trimming and J lost 0 bases, with 17 bases between them. The CDR3 runs to 17 residues. Germline V gives CDR1 SNHLY, CDR2 FYNNEI. CDR3 sequence: CASSPGEGDSSYNEQFF. CDR3 DNA sequence: TGTGCCAGCAGTCCCGGGGAGGGGGATAGCTCCTACAATGAGCAGTTCTTC.

The CDR3 loop reads CASSLEGAYEQYV. The CDR3 coding sequence is TGTGCCAGCAGCTTAGAAGGGGCCTACGAGCAGTACGTC. The chain carries TRBV7-2 and TRBJ2-7; a weak D match, TRBD1 (5 bases). V dropped 1 base and J dropped 2 bases, with 6 bases sitting between them. The CDR3 is made up of 13 amino acids. Looked up from germline, CDR1 is SGHTA and CDR2 is FQGNSA.

V gene TRBV2 combines with J gene TRBJ2-3; a possible D gene is TRBD1 (6 bases). The CDR3 contains 13 residues. Germline CDR1 reads SNHLY; CDR2 reads FYNNEI. Trimming pared 6 bases from V and 2 bases from J, leaving 9 bases between. The CDR3 reads CASRGDNTDTQYF. DNA of the CDR3: TGTGCCAGCAGGGGGGACAACACAGATACGCAGTATTTT.

The chain joins TRBV12-3 or TRBV12-4 to TRBJ1-1; D remains ambiguous. The CDR3 is 12 amino acids. Trimming took 10 bases from V and 1 from J, leaving 10 bases between them. CDR3 sequence reads: CATRAGNTEAFF. CDR3 DNA: TGTGCCACCCGGGCAGGGAACACTGAAGCTTTCTTT.

The chain joins TRBV7-9 to TRBJ1-3, with a possible D match to TRBD1 (5 bases). The CDR3 contains 15 residues. The germline V gene has CDR1 SEHNR and CDR2 FQNEAQ (reference sequence). Trimming pared 1 base from V and 0 bases from J, leaving 7 bases between. The CDR3 nucleotides read TGTGCCAGCAGCTTAGATGGGGCCTCTGGAAACACCATATATTTT. As protein: CASSLDGASGNTIYF.

The rearrangement uses TRBV18 and TRBJ2-2; 9 nucleotides line up with TRBD1. V dropped 6 bases and J dropped 0; count of bases not matched to a gene: 2. The CDR3 contains 15 residues. CDR1 KGHSH and CDR2 LQKENI come from the germline V gene. DNA for the CDR3: TGTGCCAGCTCGGGACAGGGCGCGAACACCGGGGAGCTGTTTTTT. Protein: CASSGQGANTGELFF. Using reference TRBV18 and TRBJ2-2 for the parts outside the CDR3, the full variable domain is NAGVMQNPRHLVRRRGQEARLRCSPMKGHSHVYWYRQLPEEGLKFMVYLQKENIIDESGMPKERFSAEFPKEGPSILRIQQVVRGDSAAYFCASSGQGANTGELFFGEGSRLTVL.

The rearrangement links TRBV24-1 to TRBJ2-3; D is possibly TRBD1 (5 bases). V dropped 8 bases and J dropped 2 bases, with 16 bases sitting between them. CDR1 KGHDR and CDR2 SFDVKD come from the germline V gene. CDR3 length equals 15 residues. The CDR3 coding sequence is TGTGCCACCAATCGTTACAGGATACCCACAGATACGCAGTATTTT. Residues: CATNRYRIPTDTQYF.

The chain employs TRBV5-1 and TRBJ2-5; D uncertain. CDR3 length: 15 residues. The V end lost 4 bases, the J end lost 9 bases, and 22 bases lay between the germline ends. In germline, CDR1 is SGHRS, CDR2 YFSETQ. For the CDR3, the DNA is TGCGCCAGCAGCCCGGAAAGCGACGGGTCTCGGCCCCAGTACTTC. It is translated as CASSPESDGSRPQYF.

The rearrangement links TRBV19 to TRBJ2-3; D unclear. The CDR3 totals 12 residues. In germline, CDR1 is LNHDA, CDR2 SQIVND (reference sequence). V shed 5 bases and J shed 2 bases, with 5 bases lying between them. CDR3 in amino acids: CASSSFTDTQYF. Written as DNA, the CDR3 is TGTGCCAGTAGTTCCTTCACAGATACGCAGTATTTT.

J is TRBJ1-4 and V is TRBV5-4; D unresolved. Germline V gene lookup returns CDR1 SGHNT and CDR2 YYREEE (reference sequence). The CDR3 extends over 14 amino acids. V dropped 5 bases and J dropped 0 bases, with 8 bases sitting between them. The CDR3 region has the DNA TGTGCCAGCAGTCAAGGAGCAACTAATGAAAAACTGTTTTTT. Protein product: CASSQGATNEKLFF. Together with reference TRBV5-4 and TRBJ1-4, the CDR3 gives the full variable domain: ETGVTQSPTHLIKTRGQQVTLRCSSQSGHNTVSWYQQALGQGPQFIFQYYREEENGRGNFPPRFSGLQFPNYSSELNVNALELDDSALYLCASSQGATNEKLFFGSGTQLSVL.

The genes are TRBV6-2 or TRBV6-3 and TRBJ2-3; 14 positions match TRBD2. Germline CDR1 is MNHEY and CDR2 is SVGEGT. V gave up 2 bases and J gave up 6 bases; unmatched junction bases: 7. CDR3 size: 17 residues. CDR3 nucleotide sequence: TGTGCCAGCAGTTACGGGACTAGCGGGGGACCATCGGATACGCAGTATTTT. It codes for CASSYGTSGGPSDTQYF.

This clone has only a few counts. The rearrangement links TRBV3-1 (or the pseudogene TRBV3-2) to TRBJ1-5; no firm D call. The CDR3 extends over 14 amino acids. The V gene lost 0 bases and the J gene lost 3 bases, with 6 bases spanning the gap. The germline CDR1 and CDR2 sequences are LGHDT and YNNKEL (reference sequence). In DNA form, the CDR3 reads TGTGCCAGCAGCCAAGACAAGATCAATCAGCCCCAGCATTTT. This gives the protein CASSQDKINQPQHF.